This TCR beta chain derives from a study of CD8+ T cells in alopecia areata. Broader study findings: Higher clonality and more expanded CD8+ clones appeared in lesional than normal scalp.

Specified treatment: oral pan-JAK inhibitor, 5-10 mg twice daily. A word on this clone: Its antigen is not identified.

Isolated RNA was reverse transcribed into cDNA used as the sequencing template. TCRdb keeps only in-frame clones here, not all; method: immunoSEQ multiplex PCR. The sample holds over 60,000 clones, around 46% seen once. Germline values: CDR1 SGHRS, CDR2 YFSETQ. Deletions cut 4 bases from V and 5 bases from J, with 17 bases between. This CDR3 is built from 15 residues. The receptor's source is a human donor with alopecia areata. Sample: CD8+ T cells sorted from blood, taken at roughly week 36, from a patient treated with tofacitinib. J is TRBJ2-3 and V is TRBV5-1; possibly TRBD2 for D (6 bases). The CDR3 here is CASSQRLGTGDTQYF. The CDR3 nucleotides are TGCGCCAGCAGCCAGAGGCTAGGGACTGGAGATACGCAGTATTTT.